A selection of T cell receptor beta chains follows, all from one sample in a study of cytomegalovirus exposure and HLA in healthy donors. Method: immunoSEQ multiplex PCR; TCRdb's copy keeps in-frame clones and lacks some. Among around 69,000 clones, roughly two thirds were seen once, and the ten largest hold roughly 7.6%. The material sequenced was PBMCs. The receptors were sampled from a middle-aged man in good health and CMV-seropositive. CDR3s include the opening cysteine and the closing phenylalanine or tryptophan. A D gene is named only where the DNA matches it firmly. The size field is filled for only some rows; it gives once, few, many or a size class.

clone_size: -
d_call: -
j_call: TRBJ2-3
v_call: TRBV15
cdr3_length: 14
cdr3_nt: TGTGCCACCAGCAGAGGTAGGGGAACAGATACGCAGTATTTT
cdr3_aa: CATSRGRGTDTQYF

clone_size: -
d_call: -
j_call: TRBJ2-1
v_call: TRBV5-1
cdr3_length: 15
cdr3_nt: TGCGCCAGCAGCTTGGCGTCCAGCTCCTACAATGAGCAGTTCTTC
cdr3_aa: CASSLASSSYNEQFF

clone_size: -
d_call: TRBD2
j_call: TRBJ2-2
v_call: TRBV5-4
cdr3_length: 15
cdr3_nt: TGTGCCAGCAGTCCCGGGACTAGCCTTACCGGGGAGCTGTTTTTT
cdr3_aa: CASSPGTSLTGELFF

clone_size: -
d_call: TRBD1
j_call: TRBJ2-7
v_call: TRBV25-1
cdr3_length: 14
cdr3_nt: TGTGCCAGCAGGACCGGGACAGGGGTTCACGAGCAGTACTTC
cdr3_aa: CASRTGTGVHEQYF

clone_size: -
d_call: -
j_call: TRBJ1-5
v_call: TRBV2
cdr3_length: 15
cdr3_nt: TGTGCCAGCAGCGCTCAGGGAGGTGGCAATCAGCCCCAGCATTTT
cdr3_aa: CASSAQGGGNQPQHF

clone_size: -
d_call: TRBD1
j_call: TRBJ1-5
v_call: TRBV6-1
cdr3_length: 15
cdr3_nt: TGTGCCAGCAGCGGGGGACAGGGCATGAATCAGCCCCAGCATTTT
cdr3_aa: CASSGGQGMNQPQHF

clone_size: few
d_call: TRBD1
j_call: TRBJ1-2
v_call: TRBV5-4
cdr3_length: 15
cdr3_nt: TGTGCCAGCAGCAAGGACAGGGCGGGCAACTATGGCTACACCTTC
cdr3_aa: CASSKDRAGNYGYTF

clone_size: -
d_call: -
j_call: TRBJ1-1
v_call: TRBV19
cdr3_length: 16
cdr3_nt: TGTGCCAGTAGTGTTAACCCGGGACAAATCGCTGCTGAAGCTTTCTTT
cdr3_aa: CASSVNPGQIAAEAFF

clone_size: -
d_call: -
j_call: TRBJ1-2
v_call: TRBV5-4
cdr3_length: 15
cdr3_nt: TGTGCCAGCAGCTTGGACAGGGCTTTCCGATATGGCTACACCTTC
cdr3_aa: CASSLDRAFRYGYTF

clone_size: once
d_call: TRBD1
j_call: TRBJ2-7
v_call: TRBV11-2
cdr3_length: 15
cdr3_nt: TGTGCCAGCAGGGGGACAGAGAGCTCCTCCTACGAGCAGTACTTC
cdr3_aa: CASRGTESSSYEQYF

clone_size: -
d_call: -
j_call: TRBJ1-5
v_call: TRBV30
cdr3_length: 12
cdr3_nt: TGTGCCTGGAGCAACGGGAATCAGCCCCAGCATTTT
cdr3_aa: CAWSNGNQPQHF

clone_size: -
d_call: -
j_call: TRBJ2-3
v_call: TRBV29-1
cdr3_length: 12
cdr3_nt: TGCAGCGTTGTGGGGAGCGCAGATACGCAGTATTTT
cdr3_aa: CSVVGSADTQYF

clone_size: many
d_call: TRBD1
j_call: TRBJ1-2
v_call: TRBV28
cdr3_length: 14
cdr3_nt: TGTGCCAGCAGCCGAGGACAGGGTAGAGATGGCTACACCTTC
cdr3_aa: CASSRGQGRDGYTF

clone_size: -
d_call: -
j_call: TRBJ2-3
v_call: TRBV2
cdr3_length: 14
cdr3_nt: TGTGCCAGCAGTGAGCAGGGGTCCACAGATACGCAGTATTTT
cdr3_aa: CASSEQGSTDTQYF

clone_size: -
d_call: TRBD1
j_call: TRBJ1-2
v_call: TRBV6-1
cdr3_length: 13
cdr3_nt: TGTGCCAGCAGAGAGACAGGGGGTCATGGCTACACCTTC
cdr3_aa: CASRETGGHGYTF

clone_size: -
d_call: -
j_call: TRBJ1-1
v_call: TRBV18
cdr3_length: 14
cdr3_nt: TGTGCCAGTGGGTGGGGCGGAACGAACACTGAAGCTTTCTTT
cdr3_aa: CASGWGGTNTEAFF

clone_size: -
d_call: -
j_call: TRBJ1-1
v_call: TRBV5-8
cdr3_length: 15
cdr3_nt: TGTGCCACCGCAACCGGGGGACCAATGAACACTGAAGCTTTCTTT
cdr3_aa: CATATGGPMNTEAFF

clone_size: few
d_call: -
j_call: TRBJ1-2
v_call: TRBV6-5
cdr3_length: 12
cdr3_nt: TGTGCCAGCAGCCCGTGGGGCGGAGGCTACACCTTC
cdr3_aa: CASSPWGGGYTF

clone_size: -
d_call: -
j_call: TRBJ1-2
v_call: TRBV9
cdr3_length: 14
cdr3_nt: TGTGCCAGCAGCGTAGGGGGAGGTGACTATGGCTACACCTTC
cdr3_aa: CASSVGGGDYGYTF

clone_size: -
d_call: -
j_call: TRBJ1-1
v_call: TRBV7-2
cdr3_length: 17
cdr3_nt: TGTGCCAGCAGCTTAGATTTTCAGGCAGGGCATAACACTGAAGCTTTCTTT
cdr3_aa: CASSLDFQAGHNTEAFF

clone_size: -
d_call: -
j_call: TRBJ1-1
v_call: TRBV5-4
cdr3_length: 16
cdr3_nt: TGTGCCAGCAGCTTGGCGGGGAGGGGATCCTACACTGAAGCTTTCTTT
cdr3_aa: CASSLAGRGSYTEAFF

clone_size: -
d_call: -
j_call: TRBJ1-2
v_call: TRBV28
cdr3_length: 12
cdr3_nt: TGTGCCAGCAGTTTAATCGTAGATGGCTACACCTTC
cdr3_aa: CASSLIVDGYTF

clone_size: -
d_call: -
j_call: TRBJ1-5
v_call: TRBV28
cdr3_length: 14
cdr3_nt: TGTGCCACGGCCGCGGACAGCTCCAATCAGCCCCAGCATTTT
cdr3_aa: CATAADSSNQPQHF

clone_size: -
d_call: -
j_call: TRBJ1-1
v_call: TRBV7-3
cdr3_length: 13
cdr3_nt: TGTGCCAGCAGCTTCGCCAGGAACACTGAAGCTTTCTTT
cdr3_aa: CASSFARNTEAFF